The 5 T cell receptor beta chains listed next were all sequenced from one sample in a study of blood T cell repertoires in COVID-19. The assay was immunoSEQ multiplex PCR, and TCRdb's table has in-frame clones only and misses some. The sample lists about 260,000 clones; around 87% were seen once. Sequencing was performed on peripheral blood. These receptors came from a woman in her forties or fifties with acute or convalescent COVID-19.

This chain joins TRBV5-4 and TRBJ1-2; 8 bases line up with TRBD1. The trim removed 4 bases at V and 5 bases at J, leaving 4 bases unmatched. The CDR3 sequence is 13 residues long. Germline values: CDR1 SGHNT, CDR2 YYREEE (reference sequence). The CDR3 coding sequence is TGTGCCAGCAGCCTGGACAGGGATTATGGCTACACCTTC. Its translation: CASSLDRDYGYTF.

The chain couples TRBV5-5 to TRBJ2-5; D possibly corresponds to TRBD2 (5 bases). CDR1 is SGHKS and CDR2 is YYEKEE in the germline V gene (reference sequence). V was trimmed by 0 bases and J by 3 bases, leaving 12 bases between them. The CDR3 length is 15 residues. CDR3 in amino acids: CASSLAGSGEETQYF. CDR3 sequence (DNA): TGTGCCAGCAGCTTGGCTGGATCCGGGGAAGAGACCCAGTACTTC. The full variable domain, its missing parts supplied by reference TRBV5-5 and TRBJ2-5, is DAGVTQSPTHLIKTRGQQVTLRCSPISGHKSVSWYQQVLGQGPQFIFQYYEKEERGRGNFPDRFSARQFPNYSSELNVNALLLGDSALYLCASSLAGSGEETQYFGPGTRLLVL.

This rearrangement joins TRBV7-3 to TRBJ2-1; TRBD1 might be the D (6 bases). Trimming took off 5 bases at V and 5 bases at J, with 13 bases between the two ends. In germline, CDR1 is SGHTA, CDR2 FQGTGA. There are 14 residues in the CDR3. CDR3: CASSPQTGNNEQFF. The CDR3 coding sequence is TGTGCCAGCAGCCCGCAGACAGGAAACAATGAGCAGTTCTTC. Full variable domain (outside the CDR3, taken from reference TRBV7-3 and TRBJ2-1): GAGVSQTPSNKVTEKGKYVELRCDPISGHTALYWYRQSLGQGPEFLIYFQGTGAADDSGLPNDRFFAVRPEGSVSTLKIQRTERGDSAVYLCASSPQTGNNEQFFGPGTRLTVL.

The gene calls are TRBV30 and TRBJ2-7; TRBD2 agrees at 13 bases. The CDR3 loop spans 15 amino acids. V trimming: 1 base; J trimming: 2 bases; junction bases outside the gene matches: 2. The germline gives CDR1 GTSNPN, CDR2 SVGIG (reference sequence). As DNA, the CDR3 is TGTGCCTGGAGTGCCGGGACTAGCGGGACCTACGAGCAGTACTTC. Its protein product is CAWSAGTSGTYEQYF.

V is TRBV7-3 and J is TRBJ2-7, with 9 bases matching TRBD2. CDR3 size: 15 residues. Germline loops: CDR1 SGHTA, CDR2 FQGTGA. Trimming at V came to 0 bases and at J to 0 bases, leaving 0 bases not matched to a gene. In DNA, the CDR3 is TGTGCCAGCAGCTTAACTAGCGGGAGCTCCTACGAGCAGTACTTC. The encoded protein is CASSLTSGSSYEQYF.